This section outlines one T cell receptor (beta chain) sequence together with its context. The antigen is unknown. This specimen comes from a study of CD8 T cells in Susac syndrome. Study overall: When blood was drawn, the patients with Susac syndrome were therapy-naive, on corticosteroids, or on intravenous immunoglobulin alone.

The RNA, 0.5 to 1 ug, was put through reverse transcription using random hexamers. It was immunoSEQ multiplex PCR that amplified TCR beta CDR3 across 54 Vbeta and 13 Jbeta. TCRdb recomputed calls from the immunoSEQ multiplex PCR reads with MiXCR, one row per CDR3 protein. Counted here are 65,000 to 85,000 distinct CDR3 sequences, 90% to 95% occurring once; the ten biggest clones make up 0.4% to 0.55%. TEMRA cells were FACS-enriched and CD8+ and CD4+ T cells negatively isolated. CDR1 LNHDA and CDR2 SQIVND come from the germline V gene (reference sequence). The ends were cut back, 3 bases at V and 1 base at J, with 7 bases in the middle. The CDR3 totals 14 residues. Notes on the study in general: Susac-specific public clones in total CD8+ repertoires numbered some 17; in CD8+ TEMRA repertoires, they numbered roughly five.

The rearrangement joins TRBV19 to TRBJ1-5; D remains unclear. Sequencing was performed on CD8+ T cells from PBMCs. The sequence was obtained from a human donor with Susac syndrome. The CDR3 region has the DNA TGTGCCAGTAGTATGGTAGGAAGCAATCAGCCCCAGCATTTT. Its protein product is CASSMVGSNQPQHF.